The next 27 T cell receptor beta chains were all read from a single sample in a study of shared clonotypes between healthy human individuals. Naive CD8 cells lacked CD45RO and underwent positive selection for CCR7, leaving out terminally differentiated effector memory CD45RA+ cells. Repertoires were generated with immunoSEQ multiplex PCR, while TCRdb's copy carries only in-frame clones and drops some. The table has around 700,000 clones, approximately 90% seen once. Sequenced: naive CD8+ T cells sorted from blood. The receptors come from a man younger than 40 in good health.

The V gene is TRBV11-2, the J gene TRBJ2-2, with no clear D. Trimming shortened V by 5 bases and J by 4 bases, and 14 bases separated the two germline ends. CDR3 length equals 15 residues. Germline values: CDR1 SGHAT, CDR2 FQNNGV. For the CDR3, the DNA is TGTGCCAGCAGCCCTAGGCTGGGGATCACCGGGGAGCTGTTTTTT. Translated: CASSPRLGITGELFF.

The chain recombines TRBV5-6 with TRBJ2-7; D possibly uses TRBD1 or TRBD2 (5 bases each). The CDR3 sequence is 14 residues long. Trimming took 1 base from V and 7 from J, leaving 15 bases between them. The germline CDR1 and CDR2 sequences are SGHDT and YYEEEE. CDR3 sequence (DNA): TGTGCCAGCAGCTTGCCCTGGGGGTCGGGTGAGCAGTACTTC. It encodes CASSLPWGSGEQYF.

CDR3 nucleotides: TGTGCCAGCAGTGAGGCCTCCGCTGAAGCTTTCTTT. It encodes CASSEASAEAFF. This chain joins TRBV28 and TRBJ1-1; D remains unclear. There are 12 residues in the CDR3. Trimming removed 5 bases from V and 6 bases from J, with 10 bases in between. The germline gives CDR1 MDHEN, CDR2 SYDVKM. The entire variable domain, with the rest obtained from reference TRBV28 and TRBJ1-1, is as follows: DVKVTQSSRYLVKRTGEKVFLECVQDMDHENMFWYRQDPGLGLRLIYFSYDVKMKEKGDIPEGYSVSREKKERFSLILESASTNQTSMYLCASSEASAEAFFGQGTRLTVV.

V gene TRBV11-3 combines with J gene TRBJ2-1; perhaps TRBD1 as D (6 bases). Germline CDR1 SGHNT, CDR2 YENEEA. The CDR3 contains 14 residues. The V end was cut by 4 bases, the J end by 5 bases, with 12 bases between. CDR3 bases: TGTGCCAGCAGCTCCTACAGGGATAACAATGAGCAGTTCTTC. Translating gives CASSSYRDNNEQFF.

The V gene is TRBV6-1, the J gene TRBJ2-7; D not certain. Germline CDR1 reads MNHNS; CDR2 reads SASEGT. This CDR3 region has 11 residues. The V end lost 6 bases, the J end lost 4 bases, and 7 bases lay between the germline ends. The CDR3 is CASRDGYEQYF. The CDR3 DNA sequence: TGTGCCAGCAGGGACGGATACGAGCAGTACTTC.

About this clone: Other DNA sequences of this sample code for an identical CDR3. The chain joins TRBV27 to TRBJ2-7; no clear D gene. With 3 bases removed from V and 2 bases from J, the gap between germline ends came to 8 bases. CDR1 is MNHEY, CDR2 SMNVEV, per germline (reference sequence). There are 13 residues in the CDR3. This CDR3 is CASSLGPPYEQYF. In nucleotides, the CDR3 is TGTGCCAGCAGTTTGGGTCCCCCCTACGAGCAGTACTTC.

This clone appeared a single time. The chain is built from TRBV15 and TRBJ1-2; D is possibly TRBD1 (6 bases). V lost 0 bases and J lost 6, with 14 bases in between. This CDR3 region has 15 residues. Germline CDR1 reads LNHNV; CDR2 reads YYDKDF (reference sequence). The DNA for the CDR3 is TGTGCCACCAGCAGAGATCTTTGGGGGGACAATGGCTACACCTTC. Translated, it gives CATSRDLWGDNGYTF. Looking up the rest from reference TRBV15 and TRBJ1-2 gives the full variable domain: DAMVIQNPRYQVTQFGKPVTLSCSQTLNHNVMYWYQQKSSQAPKLLFHYYDKDFNNEADTPDNFQSRRPNTSFCFLDIRSPGLGDTAMYLCATSRDLWGDNGYTFGSGTRLTVV.

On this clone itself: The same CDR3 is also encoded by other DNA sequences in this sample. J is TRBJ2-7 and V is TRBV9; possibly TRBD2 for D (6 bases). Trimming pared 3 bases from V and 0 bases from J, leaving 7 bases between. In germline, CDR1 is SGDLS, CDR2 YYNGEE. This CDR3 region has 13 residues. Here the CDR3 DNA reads TGTGCCAGCAGCGGGGACTCCTCCTACGAGCAGTACTTC. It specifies CASSGDSSYEQYF.

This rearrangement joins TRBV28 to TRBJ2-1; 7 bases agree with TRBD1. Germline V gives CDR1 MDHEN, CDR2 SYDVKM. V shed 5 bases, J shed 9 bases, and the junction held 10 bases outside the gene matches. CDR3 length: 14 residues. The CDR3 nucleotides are TGTGCCAGCAGTGATACAGGGGCCACCAGTGAGCAGTTCTTC. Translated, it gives CASSDTGATSEQFF.

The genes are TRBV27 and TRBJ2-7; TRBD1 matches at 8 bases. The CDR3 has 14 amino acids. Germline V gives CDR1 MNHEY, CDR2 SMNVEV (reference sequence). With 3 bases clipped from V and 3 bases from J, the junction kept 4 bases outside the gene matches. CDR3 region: CASSLLTGDYEQYF. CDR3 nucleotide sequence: TGTGCCAGCAGTTTGTTGACAGGGGACTACGAGCAGTACTTC.

The CDR3: CASSDLTNYGYTF. The CDR3 nucleotides are TGTGCCAGCAGTGATCTAACTAACTATGGCTACACCTTC. V and J are TRBV28 and TRBJ1-2; unclear D gene. V lost 5 bases to trimming and J lost 0 bases, with 7 bases between them. CDR3 length equals 13 residues. Germline V gene lookup returns CDR1 MDHEN and CDR2 SYDVKM.

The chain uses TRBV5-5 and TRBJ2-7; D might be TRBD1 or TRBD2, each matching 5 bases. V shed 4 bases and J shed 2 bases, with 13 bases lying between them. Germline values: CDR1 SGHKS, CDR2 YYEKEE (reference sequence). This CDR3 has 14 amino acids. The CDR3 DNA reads TGTGCCAGCAGCCTGCCGGGACCGCCCTACGAGCAGTACTTC. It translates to CASSLPGPPYEQYF.

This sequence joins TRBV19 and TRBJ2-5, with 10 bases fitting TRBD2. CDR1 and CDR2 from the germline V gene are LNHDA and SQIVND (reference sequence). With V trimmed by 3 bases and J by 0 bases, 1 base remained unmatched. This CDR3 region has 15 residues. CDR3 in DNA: TGTGCCAGTAGTATGACTAGCGGGTACCAAGAGACCCAGTACTTC. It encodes CASSMTSGYQETQYF.

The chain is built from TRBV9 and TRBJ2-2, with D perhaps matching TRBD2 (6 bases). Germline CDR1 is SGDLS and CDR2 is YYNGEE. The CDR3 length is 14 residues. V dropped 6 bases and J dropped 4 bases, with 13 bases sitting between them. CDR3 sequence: CASNGGESTGELFF. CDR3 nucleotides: TGTGCCAGCAATGGCGGGGAGAGCACCGGGGAGCTGTTTTTT.

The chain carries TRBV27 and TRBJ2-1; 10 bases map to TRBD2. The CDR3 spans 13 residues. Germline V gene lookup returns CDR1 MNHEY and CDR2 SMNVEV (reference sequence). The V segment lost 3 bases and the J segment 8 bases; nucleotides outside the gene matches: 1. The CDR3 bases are TGTGCCAGCAGTTTTCTAGCGGGAGATGAGCAGTTCTTC. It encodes CASSFLAGDEQFF.

CDR3: CASNPGGTSYEQYF. DNA for the CDR3: TGTGCCAGCAACCCGGGCGGGACCTCCTACGAGCAGTACTTC. The chain has TRBV6-6 and TRBJ2-7, with D possibly being TRBD2 (6 bases). The germline gives CDR1 MNHNY, CDR2 SVGAGI (reference sequence). The CDR3 is 14 residues long. Trimming removed 7 bases from V and 0 bases from J, with 13 bases in between.

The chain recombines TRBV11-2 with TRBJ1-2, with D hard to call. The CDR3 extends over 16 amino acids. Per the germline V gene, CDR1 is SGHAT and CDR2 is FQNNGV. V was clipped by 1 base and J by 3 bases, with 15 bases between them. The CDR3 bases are TGTGCCAGCAGCTTAGGAATGGACGACACAGACTATGGCTACACCTTC. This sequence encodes CASSLGMDDTDYGYTF.

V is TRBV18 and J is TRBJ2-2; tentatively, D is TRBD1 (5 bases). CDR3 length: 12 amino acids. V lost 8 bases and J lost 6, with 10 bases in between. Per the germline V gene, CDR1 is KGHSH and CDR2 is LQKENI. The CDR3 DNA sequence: TGTGCCAGCCCTAGGGGTGCCGGGGAGCTGTTTTTT. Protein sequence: CASPRGAGELFF.

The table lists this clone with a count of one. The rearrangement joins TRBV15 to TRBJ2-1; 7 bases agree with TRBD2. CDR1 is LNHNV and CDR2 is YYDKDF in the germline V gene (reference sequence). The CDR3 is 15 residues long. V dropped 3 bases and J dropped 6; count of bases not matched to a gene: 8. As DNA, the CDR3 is TGTGCCACCAGCAGCTCGGGACTACTTGGCAATGAGCAGTTCTTC. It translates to CATSSSGLLGNEQFF. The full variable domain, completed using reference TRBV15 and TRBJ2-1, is DAMVIQNPRYQVTQFGKPVTLSCSQTLNHNVMYWYQQKSSQAPKLLFHYYDKDFNNEADTPDNFQSRRPNTSFCFLDIRSPGLGDTAMYLCATSSSGLLGNEQFFGPGTRLTVL.

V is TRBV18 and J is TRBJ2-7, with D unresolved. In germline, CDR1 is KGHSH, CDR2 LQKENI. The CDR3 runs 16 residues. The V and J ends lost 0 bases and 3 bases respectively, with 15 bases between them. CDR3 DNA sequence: TGTGCCAGCTCACCACCGTCAGGTACTAACAACTACGAGCAGTACTTC. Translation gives CASSPPSGTNNYEQYF.

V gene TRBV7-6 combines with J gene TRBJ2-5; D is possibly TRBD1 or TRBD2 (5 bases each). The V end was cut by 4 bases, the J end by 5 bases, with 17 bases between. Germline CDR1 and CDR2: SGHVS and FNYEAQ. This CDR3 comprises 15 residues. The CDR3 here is CASSSRGDGRETQYF. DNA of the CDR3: TGTGCCAGCAGCTCTAGAGGGGACGGACGGGAGACCCAGTACTTC.

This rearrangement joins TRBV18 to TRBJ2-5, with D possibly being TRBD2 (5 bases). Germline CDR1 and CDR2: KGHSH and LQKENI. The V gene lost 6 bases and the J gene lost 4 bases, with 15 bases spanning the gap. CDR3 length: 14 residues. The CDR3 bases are TGTGCCAGCTCGTCGAAGTACAGCGGAGAGACCCAGTACTTC. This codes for CASSSKYSGETQYF.

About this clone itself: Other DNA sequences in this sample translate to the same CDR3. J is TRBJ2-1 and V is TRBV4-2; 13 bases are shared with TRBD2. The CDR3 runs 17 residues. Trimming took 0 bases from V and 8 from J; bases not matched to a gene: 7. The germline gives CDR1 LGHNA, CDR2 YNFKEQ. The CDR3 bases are TGTGCCAGCAGCCAAGAAAGGGGACTAGCGGGGTTGGATGAGCAGTTCTTC. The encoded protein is CASSQERGLAGLDEQFF.

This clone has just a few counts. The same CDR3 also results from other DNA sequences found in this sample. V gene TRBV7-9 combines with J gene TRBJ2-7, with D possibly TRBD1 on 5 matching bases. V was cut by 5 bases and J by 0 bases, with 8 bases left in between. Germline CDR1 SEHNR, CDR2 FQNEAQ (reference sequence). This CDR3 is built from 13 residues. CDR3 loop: CASSPGNSYEQYF. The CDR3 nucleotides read TGTGCCAGCAGCCCAGGGAACTCCTACGAGCAGTACTTC.

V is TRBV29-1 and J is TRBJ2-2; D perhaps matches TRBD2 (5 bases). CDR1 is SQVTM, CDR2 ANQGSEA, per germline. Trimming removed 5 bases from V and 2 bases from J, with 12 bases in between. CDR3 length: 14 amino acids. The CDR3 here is CSVSNGENTGELFF. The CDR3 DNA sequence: TGCAGCGTTTCTAACGGGGAAAACACCGGGGAGCTGTTTTTT.

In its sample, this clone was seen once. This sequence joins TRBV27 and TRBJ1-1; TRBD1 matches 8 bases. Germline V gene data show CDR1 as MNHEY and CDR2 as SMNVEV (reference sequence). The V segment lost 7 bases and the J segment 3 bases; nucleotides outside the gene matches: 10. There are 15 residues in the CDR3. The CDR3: CASTTLQGADTEAFF. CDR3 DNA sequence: TGTGCCAGCACCACCCTCCAGGGGGCGGACACTGAAGCTTTCTTT.

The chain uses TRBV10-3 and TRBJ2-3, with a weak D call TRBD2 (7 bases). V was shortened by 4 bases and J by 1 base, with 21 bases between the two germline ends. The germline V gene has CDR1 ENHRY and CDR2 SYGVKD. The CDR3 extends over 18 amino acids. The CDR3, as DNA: TGTGCCATCAGTGGAGGGGGGGCGGCGTCGGAAGGCACAGATACGCAGTATTTT. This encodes CAISGGGAASEGTDTQYF.